These 4 T cell receptor beta chains came from one sample sequenced in a study of shared clonotypes between healthy human individuals. Sequencing was performed with immunoSEQ multiplex PCR; in TCRdb, only in-frame clones are kept and a portion is missing. The repertoire holds about 2.4 million clones, with 93% as singletons. Input material: naive CD4+ T cells from PBMCs. The subset: CD45RA+ positively selected. The source of these receptors is a man between 18 and 35 years old in good health. Some clones in this sample may be carry-over from other donors' samples.

This chain joins TRBV7-2 and TRBJ2-3; D gene ambiguous. V was cut by 4 bases and J by 5 bases, with 10 bases left in between. Per the germline V gene, CDR1 is SGHTA and CDR2 is FQGNSA. The CDR3 length is 13 residues. CDR3 DNA sequence: TGTGCCAGCAGCTATATGGATAGAGATACGCAGTATTTT. Its protein is CASSYMDRDTQYF. Variable domain in full (rest from reference TRBV7-2 and TRBJ2-3): GAGVSQSPSNKVTEKGKDVELRCDPISGHTALYWYRQSLGQGLEFLIYFQGNSAPDKSGLPSDRFSAERTGGSVSTLTIQRTQQEDSAVYLCASSYMDRDTQYFGPGTRLTVL.

This clone appeared once. Within the sample, other DNA sequences also encode this same CDR3. This chain links TRBV5-1 with TRBJ1-4, with D perhaps matching TRBD1 (6 bases). The CDR3 is made up of 15 amino acids. Germline assignment: CDR1 SGHRS and CDR2 YFSETQ. Trimming took off 5 bases at V and 2 bases at J, with 13 bases between the two ends. As DNA, the CDR3 is TGCGCCAGCAGTCTTCTAGGGGGGACTAATGAAAAACTGTTTTTT. Translation gives CASSLLGGTNEKLFF.

This rearrangement joins TRBV5-6 to TRBJ1-2; D is unresolved. The CDR3 consists of 13 residues. The V end was cut by 4 bases, the J end by 14 bases, with 21 bases between. Germline values: CDR1 SGHDT, CDR2 YYEEEE. CDR3 sequence reads: CASSPATPLYETF. CDR3 in DNA: TGTGCCAGCAGCCCGGCGACGCCCCTGTATGAAACCTTC.

Comment on this clone: Within the sample, other DNA sequences also encode this same CDR3. The V call is TRBV20-1, the J call TRBJ1-4; no clear D gene. The CDR3 is 11 amino acids. Trimming removed 3 bases from V and 4 bases from J, with 3 bases in between. Per the germline V gene, CDR1 is DFQATT and CDR2 is SNEGSKA (reference sequence). CDR3 amino acids: CSARLNEKLFF. The CDR3 DNA is TGCAGTGCTAGGCTTAATGAAAAACTGTTTTTT.